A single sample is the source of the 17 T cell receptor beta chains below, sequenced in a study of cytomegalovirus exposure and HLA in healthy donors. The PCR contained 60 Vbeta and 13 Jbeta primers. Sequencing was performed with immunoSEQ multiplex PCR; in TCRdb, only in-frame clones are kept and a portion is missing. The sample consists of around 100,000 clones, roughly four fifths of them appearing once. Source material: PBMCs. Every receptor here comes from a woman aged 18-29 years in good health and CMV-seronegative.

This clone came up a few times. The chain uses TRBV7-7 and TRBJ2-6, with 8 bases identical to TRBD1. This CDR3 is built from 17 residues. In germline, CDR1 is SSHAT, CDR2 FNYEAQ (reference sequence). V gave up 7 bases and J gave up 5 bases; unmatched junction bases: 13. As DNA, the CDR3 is TGTGCCAGCAACACGGACAGGGCTCCCCCCTGGGCCAACGTCCTGACTTTC. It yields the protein CASNTDRAPPWANVLTF. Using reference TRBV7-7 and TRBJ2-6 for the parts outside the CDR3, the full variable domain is GAGVSQSPRYKVTKRGQDVTLRCDPISSHATLYWYQQALGQGPEFLTYFNYEAQPDKSGLPSDRFSAERPEGSISTLTIQRTEQRDSAMYRCASNTDRAPPWANVLTFGAGSRLTVL.

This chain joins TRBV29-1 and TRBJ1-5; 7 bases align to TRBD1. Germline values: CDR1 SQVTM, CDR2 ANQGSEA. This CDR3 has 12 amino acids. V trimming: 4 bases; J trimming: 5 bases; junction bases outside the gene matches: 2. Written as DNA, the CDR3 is TGCAGCGTTGGGACAGGAGATCAGCCCCAGCATTTT. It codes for CSVGTGDQPQHF. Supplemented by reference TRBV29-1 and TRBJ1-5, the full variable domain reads SAVISQKPSRDICQRGTSLTIQCQVDSQVTMMFWYRQQPGQSLTLIATANQGSEATYESGFVIDKFPISRPNLTFSTLTVSNMSPEDSSIYLCSVGTGDQPQHFGDGTRLSIL.

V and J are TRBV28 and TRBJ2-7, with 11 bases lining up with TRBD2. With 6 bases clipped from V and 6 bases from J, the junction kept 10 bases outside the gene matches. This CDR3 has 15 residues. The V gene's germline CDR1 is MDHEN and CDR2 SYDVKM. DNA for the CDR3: TGTGCCAGCAGGCATCCGGGACTAGCGGAATTCGAGCAGTACTTC. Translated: CASRHPGLAEFEQYF.

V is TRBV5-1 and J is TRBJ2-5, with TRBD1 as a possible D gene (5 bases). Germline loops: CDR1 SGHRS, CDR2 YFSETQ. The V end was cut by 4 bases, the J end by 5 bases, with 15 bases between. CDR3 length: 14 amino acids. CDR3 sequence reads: CASSREGAGETQYF. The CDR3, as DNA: TGCGCCAGCAGCCGCGAAGGGGCCGGTGAGACCCAGTACTTC. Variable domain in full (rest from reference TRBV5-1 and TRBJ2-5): KAGVTQTPRYLIKTRGQQVTLSCSPISGHRSVSWYQQTPGQGLQFLFEYFSETQRNKGNFPGRFSGRQFSNSRSEMNVSTLELGDSALYLCASSREGAGETQYFGPGTRLLVL.

The DNA for the CDR3 is TGTGCCAGCAGACAAGACAGGGGGAACACCGGGGAGCTGTTTTTT. Its translation is CASRQDRGNTGELFF. The chain uses TRBV7-2 and TRBJ2-2; TRBD1 matches at 8 bases. This CDR3 contains 15 residues. The V segment lost 6 bases and the J segment 1 base; nucleotides outside the gene matches: 4. Germline V gene data show CDR1 as SGHTA and CDR2 as FQGNSA.

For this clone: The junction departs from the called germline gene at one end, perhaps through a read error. In DNA, the CDR3 is TGTGCCGGCAGTTATCAGGGTAGCAATCAGCCCCAGCATTTT. Translation gives CAGSYQGSNQPQHF. The V and J genes are TRBV6-1 and TRBJ1-5; D is perhaps TRBD1 (5 bases). Per germline, CDR1 MNHNS and CDR2 SASEGT. The CDR3 has 14 amino acids.

The CDR3 region has the DNA TGTGCCAGCATAGTCCGTGACAGGGGGCTAGGCGGCTACACCTTC. Its translation is CASIVRDRGLGGYTF. The chain recombines TRBV2 with TRBJ1-2, with 10 bases lining up with TRBD1. The CDR3 is 15 amino acids. With V trimmed by 7 bases and J by 8 bases, 13 bases remained unmatched. Germline-derived CDR1 and CDR2 are SNHLY and FYNNEI.

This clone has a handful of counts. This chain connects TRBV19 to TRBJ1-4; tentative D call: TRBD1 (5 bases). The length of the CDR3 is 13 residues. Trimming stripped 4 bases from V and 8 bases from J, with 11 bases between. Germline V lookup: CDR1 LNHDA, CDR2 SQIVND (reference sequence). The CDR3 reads CASSKRQTEKLFF. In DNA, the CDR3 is TGTGCCAGTAGTAAAAGACAGACCGAAAAACTGTTTTTT.

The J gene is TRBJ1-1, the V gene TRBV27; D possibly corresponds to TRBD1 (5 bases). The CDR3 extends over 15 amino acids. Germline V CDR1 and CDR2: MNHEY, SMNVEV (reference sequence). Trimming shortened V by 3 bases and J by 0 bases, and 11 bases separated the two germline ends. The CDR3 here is CASSLGHPLNTEAFF. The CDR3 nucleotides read TGTGCCAGCAGTTTGGGGCACCCTCTGAACACTGAAGCTTTCTTT.

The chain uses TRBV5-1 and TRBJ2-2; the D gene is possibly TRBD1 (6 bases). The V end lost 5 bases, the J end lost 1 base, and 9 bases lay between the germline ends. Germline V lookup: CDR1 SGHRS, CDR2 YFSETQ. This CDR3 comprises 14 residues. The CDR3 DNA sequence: TGCGCCAGCAGTCGGGACATGAACACCGGGGAGCTGTTTTTT. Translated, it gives CASSRDMNTGELFF.

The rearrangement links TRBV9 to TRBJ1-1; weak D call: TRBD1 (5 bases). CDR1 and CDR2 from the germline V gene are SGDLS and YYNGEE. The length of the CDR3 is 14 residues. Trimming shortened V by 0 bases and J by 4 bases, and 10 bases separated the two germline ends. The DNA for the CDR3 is TGTGCCAGCAGCGTAGTAGGGGCGAGCACTGAAGCTTTCTTT. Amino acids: CASSVVGASTEAFF.

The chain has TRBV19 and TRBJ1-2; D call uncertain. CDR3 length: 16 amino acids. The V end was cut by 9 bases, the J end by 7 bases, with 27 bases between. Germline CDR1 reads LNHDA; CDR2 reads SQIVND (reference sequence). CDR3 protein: CASQLFLGGRGSGYTF. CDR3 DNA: TGTGCCAGCCAACTATTCTTAGGCGGGCGAGGAAGTGGCTACACCTTC. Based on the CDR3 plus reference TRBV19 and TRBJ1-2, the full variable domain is DGGITQSPKYLFRKEGQNVTLSCEQNLNHDAMYWYRQDPGQGLRLIYYSQIVNDFQKGDIAEGYSVSREKKESFPLTVTSAQKNPTAFYLCASQLFLGGRGSGYTFGSGTRLTVV.

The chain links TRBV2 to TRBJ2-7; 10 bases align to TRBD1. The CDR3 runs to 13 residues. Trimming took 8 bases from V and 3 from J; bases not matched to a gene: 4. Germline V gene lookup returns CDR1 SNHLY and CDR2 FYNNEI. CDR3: CASAGTGVYEQYF. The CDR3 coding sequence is TGTGCCAGCGCGGGGACAGGGGTCTACGAGCAGTACTTC.

CDR3 in DNA: TGTGCCAGCAGTTCCCTGGACAGTCTGCCATCCTACGAGCAGTACTTC. Translated: CASSSLDSLPSYEQYF. J is TRBJ2-7 and V is TRBV27; D might be TRBD1 (6 bases). Trimming removed 4 bases at V and 1 base at J, with 17 bases between. Germline V gene sequence: CDR1 MNHEY, CDR2 SMNVEV (reference sequence). The CDR3 covers 16 residues.

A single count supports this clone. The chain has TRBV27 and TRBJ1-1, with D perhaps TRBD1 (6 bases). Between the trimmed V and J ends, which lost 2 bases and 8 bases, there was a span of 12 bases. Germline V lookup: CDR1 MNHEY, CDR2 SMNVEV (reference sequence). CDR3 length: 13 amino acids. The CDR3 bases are TGTGCCAGCAGTTTAACAGGGTCCCCGGAAGCTTTCTTT. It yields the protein CASSLTGSPEAFF.

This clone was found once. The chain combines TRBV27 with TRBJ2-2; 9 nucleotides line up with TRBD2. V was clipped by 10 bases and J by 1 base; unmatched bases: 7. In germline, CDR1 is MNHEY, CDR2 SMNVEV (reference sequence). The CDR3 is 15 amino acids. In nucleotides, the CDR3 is TGTGCCACCAAGGCACTAGCGGGGAACACCGGGGAGCTGTTTTTT. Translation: CATKALAGNTGELFF.

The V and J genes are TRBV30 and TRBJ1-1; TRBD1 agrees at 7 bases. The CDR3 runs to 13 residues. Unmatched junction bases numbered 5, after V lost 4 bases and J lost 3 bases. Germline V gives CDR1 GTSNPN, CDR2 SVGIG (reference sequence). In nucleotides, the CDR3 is TGTGCCTGGACAGGGGGATCGTACACTGAAGCTTTCTTT. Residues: CAWTGGSYTEAFF. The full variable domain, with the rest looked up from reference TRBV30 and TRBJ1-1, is SQTIHQWPATLVQPVGSPLSLECTVEGTSNPNLYWYRQAAGRGLQLLFYSVGIGQISSEVPQNLSASRPQDRQFILSSKKLLLSDSGFYLCAWTGGSYTEAFFGQGTRLTVV.